Below are 11 T cell receptor beta chains sequenced from a single sample in a study of PD-1 blockade in classical Hodgkin lymphoma. Only in-frame clones appear in the TCRdb table, and some are missing; sequencing was by immunoSEQ multiplex PCR. This table holds tens of thousands of clones, around 86% found once. Relapse after autologous stem cell transplantation occurred in every patient, and brentuximab vedotin exposure varied. The source material was peripheral blood mononuclear cells (PBMCs), sampled at baseline. These receptors all come from a human donor with classical Hodgkin lymphoma.

This rearrangement joins TRBV27 to TRBJ1-2; 7 bases line up with TRBD1. With V trimmed by 2 bases and J by 5 bases, 8 bases remained unmatched. CDR3 size: 15 residues. Germline V gene sequence: CDR1 MNHEY, CDR2 SMNVEV (reference sequence). CDR3 sequence reads: CASSLGGGTIYGYTF. CDR3 coding DNA: TGTGCCAGCAGTTTAGGAGGGGGCACGATTTATGGCTACACCTTC.

This chain links TRBV4-1 with TRBJ2-2, with no clear D. Per the germline V gene, CDR1 is MGHRA and CDR2 is YSYEKL. Trimming removed 0 bases at V and 7 bases at J, with 12 bases between. This CDR3 region has 15 residues. For the CDR3, the DNA is TGCGCCAGCAGCCAAGAAGTGTCGCTGAACGGGGAGCTGTTTTTT. Its translation: CASSQEVSLNGELFF.

The chain's CDR3 is CASSPVNPAGGELFF. The CDR3 bases are TGTGCCAGCAGCCCCGTCAACCCTGCTGGCGGGGAGCTGTTTTTT. The rearrangement links TRBV7-9 to TRBJ2-2; D unresolved. The CDR3 runs 15 residues. Germline V lookup: CDR1 SEHNR, CDR2 FQNEAQ (reference sequence). The V end was cut by 5 bases, the J end by 7 bases, with 17 bases between.

This rearrangement joins TRBV15 to TRBJ1-2; no clear D. Trimming removed 6 bases from V and 3 bases from J, with 8 bases in between. Germline V gives CDR1 LNHNV, CDR2 YYDKDF (reference sequence). This CDR3 comprises 12 residues. The CDR3 sequence: CATRTSYYGYTF. CDR3 sequence (DNA): TGTGCCACCAGAACTAGTTACTATGGCTACACCTTC.

The CDR3 DNA reads TGTGCCAGCAGCCTCGGACAGGTCCTTTCAGATACGCAGTATTTT. This gives the protein CASSLGQVLSDTQYF. The chain carries TRBV7-8 and TRBJ2-3; 7 bases are a match to TRBD1. The CDR3 runs 15 residues. Germline assignment: CDR1 SGHVS and CDR2 FQNEAQ. Trimming cost V 5 bases and J 4 bases; bases outside gene matches: 9. The full variable domain, in which reference TRBV7-8 and TRBJ2-3 provide the parts outside the CDR3, is GAGVSQSPRYKVAKRGQDVALRCDPISGHVSLFWYQQALGQGPEFLTYFQNEAQLDKSGLPSDRFFAERPEGSVSTLKIQRTQQEDSAVYLCASSLGQVLSDTQYFGPGTRLTVL.

The V gene is TRBV4-1, the J gene TRBJ2-3; no clear D gene. The V and J ends lost 0 bases and 2 bases respectively, with 12 bases between them. The CDR3 covers 16 residues. Germline CDR1 and CDR2: MGHRA and YSYEKL. CDR3 sequence: CASSQDRSLDTDTQYF. DNA for the CDR3: TGCGCCAGCAGCCAAGATCGGAGCCTAGACACAGATACGCAGTATTTT.

The rearrangement joins TRBV5-1 to TRBJ1-2; possibly TRBD1 for D (5 bases). The germline gives CDR1 SGHRS, CDR2 YFSETQ. Trimming took off 0 bases at V and 2 bases at J, with 8 bases between the two ends. The CDR3 is made up of 14 amino acids. This CDR3 reads CASSLDSGNYGYTF. CDR3 in DNA: TGCGCCAGCAGCTTGGACTCAGGGAACTATGGCTACACCTTC. Complete variable domain (other parts from reference TRBV5-1 and TRBJ1-2): KAGVTQTPRYLIKTRGQQVTLSCSPISGHRSVSWYQQTPGQGLQFLFEYFSETQRNKGNFPGRFSGRQFSNSRSEMNVSTLELGDSALYLCASSLDSGNYGYTFGSGTRLTVV.

Notes on this clone: The identical CDR3 is also encoded by other nucleotide sequences in the sample. The rearrangement joins TRBV7-9 to TRBJ1-4; possible D gene TRBD1, 5 bases. CDR1 and CDR2 from the germline V gene are SEHNR and FQNEAQ (reference sequence). V gave up 1 base and J gave up 4 bases, with 10 bases separating them. The CDR3 totals 15 residues. The CDR3 protein is CASSLDQGRNEKLFF. CDR3 nucleotides: TGTGCCAGCAGCTTAGATCAGGGTCGTAATGAAAAACTGTTTTTT.

The chain links TRBV7-9 to TRBJ2-7, with D unresolved. Germline V CDR1 and CDR2: SEHNR, FQNEAQ (reference sequence). The CDR3 has 13 amino acids. Trimming pared 1 base from V and 5 bases from J, leaving 9 bases between. DNA for the CDR3: TGTGCCAGCAGCTTAGAGGGTCTAAACGAGCAGTACTTC. It translates to CASSLEGLNEQYF. Full variable domain (remainder filled in from reference TRBV7-9 and TRBJ2-7): DTGVSQNPRHKITKRGQNVTFRCDPISEHNRLYWYRQTLGQGPEFLTYFQNEAQLEKSRLLSDRFSAERPKGSFSTLEIQRTEQGDSAMYLCASSLEGLNEQYFGPGTRLTVT.

Concerning this clone itself: Sequence at one end of the junction differs from germline and may be a read error. The genes are TRBV11-1 and TRBJ2-5, with 8 bases that match TRBD1. CDR1 and CDR2 (germline): SGHAT, FQDESV (reference sequence). This CDR3 contains 14 residues. CDR3 sequence reads: CASSPTSKDRVRNF. CDR3 nucleotides: TGTGCCAGCAGCCCCACCTCGAAGGACAGGGTAAGGAACTTC.

This clone was seen just once. This chain connects TRBV11-2 to TRBJ2-1; 8 bases fit TRBD1. Germline values: CDR1 SGHAT, CDR2 FQNNGV. V was pared by 3 bases and J by 0 bases, with 4 bases of the junction left unmatched. The CDR3 runs to 16 residues. CDR3 residues: CASSLTGDPSYNEQFF. The DNA for the CDR3 is TGTGCCAGCAGCTTGACAGGGGACCCCTCCTACAATGAGCAGTTCTTC.